This passage covers 29 T cell receptor beta chains from one sample sequenced in a study of cytomegalovirus exposure and HLA in healthy donors. PCR employed 60 Vbeta and 13 Jbeta primers. TCRdb keeps only in-frame clones here, not all; method: immunoSEQ multiplex PCR. This sample has over 150,000 clones; roughly 80% occur once, and the top ten carry approximately 2.3%. Sequenced material: PBMCs. The receptors were sampled from a man aged 45-60 years in good health and CMV-seropositive.

The CDR3 bases are TGCGCCAGCAGCCAGAGTCCCAGAGGGGGGGCCGGGTTTGCAGATACGCAGTATTTT. Its protein is CASSQSPRGGAGFADTQYF. This chain connects TRBV4-3 to TRBJ2-3, with D perhaps matching TRBD2 (7 bases). The CDR3 covers 19 residues. Germline assignment: CDR1 LGHNA and CDR2 YSLEER. V was trimmed by 3 bases and J by 4 bases, leaving 26 bases between them.

The rearrangement uses TRBV11-2 and TRBJ2-2; TRBD1 aligns across 8 bases. Germline V gives CDR1 SGHAT, CDR2 FQNNGV. The trim removed 0 bases at V and 4 bases at J, leaving 1 base unmatched. The CDR3 spans 15 residues. The CDR3 DNA sequence: TGTGCCAGCAGCTTAGACAGGGGGCGCACCGGGGAGCTGTTTTTT. It encodes CASSLDRGRTGELFF.

This clone was counted between two and nine times. The chain has TRBV10-1 and TRBJ1-2; 11 nucleotides align to TRBD1. In germline, CDR1 is WNHNN, CDR2 SYGVQD (reference sequence). The CDR3 has 15 amino acids. V shed 6 bases, J shed 6 bases, and the junction held 9 bases outside the gene matches. CDR3 in DNA: TGCGCCAGCAGCGCGGCGGACAGGGGGCTAAATGGCTACACCTTC. Protein product: CASSAADRGLNGYTF.

The chain uses TRBV9 and TRBJ2-2; 9 bases are a match to TRBD1. Germline CDR1 SGDLS, CDR2 YYNGEE. This CDR3 is built from 16 residues. Losses at the gene ends were 4 bases for V and 6 bases for J; bases not matched to a gene: 10. The CDR3 loop is CASSSPGTGLAGELFF. In DNA, the CDR3 is TGTGCCAGCAGCTCCCCCGGGACAGGGTTAGCCGGGGAGCTGTTTTTT.

This CDR3 is CASSLEGQDPYGYTF. CDR3 DNA: TGTGCCAGCAGCTTAGAGGGACAGGACCCTTATGGCTACACCTTC. V and J are TRBV7-6 and TRBJ1-2, with 8 bases aligning to TRBD1. Germline loops: CDR1 SGHVS, CDR2 FNYEAQ. The CDR3 contains 15 residues. J lost 5 bases, V lost 1 base, and 6 bases had no gene match. Based on the CDR3 plus reference TRBV7-6 and TRBJ1-2, the full variable domain is GAGVSQSPRYKVTKRGQDVALRCDPISGHVSLYWYRQALGQGPEFLTYFNYEAQQDKSGLPNDRFSAERPEGSISTLTIQRTEQRDSAMYRCASSLEGQDPYGYTFGSGTRLTVV.

The chain has TRBV7-3 and TRBJ1-1, with D possibly TRBD1 on 5 matching bases. V lost 0 bases, J lost 0 bases, and 11 bases lay in between. The CDR3 length is 16 residues. Germline V gives CDR1 SGHTA, CDR2 FQGTGA. The CDR3 sequence: CASSLTPGGMNTEAFF. Written as DNA, the CDR3 is TGTGCCAGCAGCTTAACGCCGGGGGGGATGAACACTGAAGCTTTCTTT.

The CDR3 coding sequence is TGCGCCAGCAGCCGCGGCGGGGACCCCTACGAGCAGTACTTC. This translates into CASSRGGDPYEQYF. V gene TRBV5-1 combines with J gene TRBJ2-7; possibly TRBD2 for D (6 bases). V was pared by 4 bases and J by 2 bases, with 13 bases between. The CDR3 covers 14 residues. CDR1 is SGHRS, CDR2 YFSETQ, per germline.

The chain carries TRBV15 and TRBJ1-2; tentatively, D is TRBD1 (5 bases). Trimming cost V 0 bases and J 6 bases, with 8 bases left between them. The CDR3 runs to 13 residues. CDR1 is LNHNV and CDR2 is YYDKDF in the germline V gene (reference sequence). The chain's CDR3 is CATSRDIGDGYTF. The DNA for the CDR3 is TGTGCCACCAGCAGAGATATAGGGGATGGCTACACCTTC.

The V gene is TRBV5-6, the J gene TRBJ1-2; 9 bases align to TRBD1. The junction had 4 bases not matched to a gene; V was cut back by 4 bases and J by 6 bases. This CDR3 region has 13 residues. Germline V gene data show CDR1 as SGHDT and CDR2 as YYEEEE. The CDR3 bases are TGTGCCAGCAGCCTACGACAGGGGGATGGCTACACCTTC. It translates to CASSLRQGDGYTF.

As regards this clone: A read error may produce the germline difference seen at one junction end. V gene TRBV5-4 combines with J gene TRBJ1-2, with TRBD1 identical over 8 bases. Germline V gene sequence: CDR1 SGHNT, CDR2 YYREEE (reference sequence). The CDR3 totals 16 residues. CDR3 residues: CASSAGQGGSGYGHTF. Written as DNA, the CDR3 is TGTGCCAGCAGCGCTGGACAGGGAGGTTCGGGCTATGGCCACACCTTC.

A few counts support this clone. The rearrangement joins TRBV4-3 to TRBJ2-3; 9 bases agree with TRBD1. With 0 bases clipped from V and 6 bases from J, the junction kept 1 base outside the gene matches. The CDR3 extends over 14 amino acids. CDR1 is LGHNA and CDR2 is YSLEER in the germline V gene. The CDR3 DNA is TGCGCCAGCAGCCAAGATGGGACAGGGGATACGCAGTATTTT. It translates to CASSQDGTGDTQYF.

The chain is built from TRBV29-1 and TRBJ2-3; tentative D call: TRBD2 (5 bases). The V gene lost 4 bases and the J gene lost 0 bases, with 11 bases spanning the gap. CDR1 and CDR2 (germline): SQVTM, ANQGSEA. The CDR3 extends over 14 amino acids. In DNA form, the CDR3 reads TGCAGCGTTGGGAGGAGCCGAAGCACAGATACGCAGTATTTT. Translation gives CSVGRSRSTDTQYF.

V and J are TRBV18 and TRBJ1-2; 8 bases are a match to TRBD1. CDR1 and CDR2 (germline): KGHSH, LQKENI. V lost 4 bases, J lost 0 bases, and 7 bases stayed unmatched. The CDR3 sequence is 16 residues long. The CDR3 coding sequence is TGTGCCAGCTCACTGGGGGGACAGGAAACTAACTATGGCTACACCTTC. Translating gives CASSLGGQETNYGYTF. The variable domain in full, completed from reference TRBV18 and TRBJ1-2, reads NAGVMQNPRHLVRRRGQEARLRCSPMKGHSHVYWYRQLPEEGLKFMVYLQKENIIDESGMPKERFSAEFPKEGPSILRIQQVVRGDSAAYFCASSLGGQETNYGYTFGSGTRLTVV.

The chain carries TRBV7-9 and TRBJ2-1; TRBD2 is a possible D gene (5 bases). CDR1 is SEHNR, CDR2 FQNEAQ, per germline (reference sequence). This CDR3 has 15 residues. V lost 3 bases to trimming and J lost 0 bases, with 9 bases between them. The DNA of the CDR3 is TGTGCCAGCAGCTTGCTGGGGAGCTCCTACAATGAGCAGTTCTTC. Translated: CASSLLGSSYNEQFF.

The J gene is TRBJ1-5, the V gene TRBV5-6; tentative D call: TRBD1 (6 bases). The CDR3 totals 15 residues. V lost 0 bases and J lost 6, with 13 bases in between. Germline CDR1 and CDR2: SGHDT and YYEEEE. CDR3 coding DNA: TGTGCCAGCAGCTTGGCAGGGGTCAGGAGTCAGCCCCAGCATTTT. It encodes CASSLAGVRSQPQHF.

The chain joins TRBV11-3 to TRBJ2-3; D gene ambiguous. The V gene lost 5 bases and the J gene lost 2 bases, with 11 bases spanning the gap. Looked up from germline, CDR1 is SGHNT and CDR2 is YENEEA. The CDR3 spans 14 residues. The CDR3, as DNA: TGTGCCAGCAGCCCAACCAGAAACACAGATACGCAGTATTTT. It codes for CASSPTRNTDTQYF.

The rearrangement links TRBV1 to TRBJ2-6; TRBD2 is taken as the D call from the table, unchecked against the DNA. TRBV1 is designated a pseudogene. This CDR3 comprises 17 residues. The CDR3 nucleotides read TGCCCCAGCCATAAGACTAGCGGGCGCTCTGGGGCCAACGTCCTGACTTTC. Protein sequence: CPSHKTSGRSGANVLTF.

The V gene is TRBV15, the J gene TRBJ2-6; D is unclear. Germline CDR1 and CDR2: LNHNV and YYDKDF (reference sequence). The CDR3 has 14 residues. Trimming shortened V by 1 base and J by 3 bases, and 4 bases separated the two germline ends. CDR3 coding DNA: TGTGCCACCAGCAGAGCCTTTGGGGCCAACGTCCTGACTTTC. Translated: CATSRAFGANVLTF.

The chain has TRBV11-2 and TRBJ1-3; D gene unclear. The CDR3 runs 15 residues. Looked up from germline, CDR1 is SGHAT and CDR2 is FQNNGV. V was cut by 5 bases and J by 0 bases, with 11 bases left in between. DNA for the CDR3: TGTGCCAGCAGCCCCGACGGGAACTCTGGAAACACCATATATTTT. This codes for CASSPDGNSGNTIYF.

The chain couples TRBV19 to TRBJ1-2, with 7 positions matching TRBD1. CDR1 and CDR2 from the germline V gene are LNHDA and SQIVND (reference sequence). V lost 5 bases, J lost 8 bases, and 11 bases stayed unmatched. The CDR3 sequence is 14 residues long. CDR3 sequence: CASSPLRQGGGYTF. CDR3 DNA sequence: TGTGCCAGTAGTCCCCTGAGACAGGGAGGAGGCTACACCTTC.

The chain recombines TRBV2 with TRBJ2-3, with TRBD2 matching over 14 bases. The CDR3 runs 16 residues. V shed 4 bases, J shed 5 bases, and the junction held 5 bases outside the gene matches. Germline loops: CDR1 SNHLY, CDR2 FYNNEI. This CDR3 reads CASSGLAGGRLDTQYF. Written as DNA, the CDR3 is TGTGCCAGCAGTGGACTAGCGGGGGGGCGTTTAGATACGCAGTATTTT.

This clone was observed a few times. This rearrangement joins TRBV7-6 to TRBJ1-1; the match to TRBD1 covers 7 bases. J was trimmed by 11 bases and V by 4 bases; bases with no gene match: 10. The CDR3 totals 13 residues. Looked up from germline, CDR1 is SGHVS and CDR2 is FNYEAQ. For the CDR3, the DNA is TGTGCCAGCAGCTGGAGACAGGGCTCGGACGCTTTCTTT. Translating it yields CASSWRQGSDAFF.

The chain recombines TRBV5-5 with TRBJ1-5, with 7 positions matching TRBD1. Germline CDR1 is SGHKS and CDR2 is YYEKEE (reference sequence). The CDR3 is 15 residues long. The ends lost 3 bases at V and 4 bases at J; junction bases unmatched: 7. The DNA for the CDR3 is TGTGCCAGCAGCTCGGGGACAGTCACTAATCAGCCCCAGCATTTT. It is translated as CASSSGTVTNQPQHF.

This chain links TRBV27 with TRBJ1-2; 7 bases line up with TRBD1. The germline gives CDR1 MNHEY, CDR2 SMNVEV (reference sequence). V was clipped by 6 bases and J by 8 bases; unmatched bases: 6. This CDR3 contains 12 residues. DNA for the CDR3: TGTGCCAGCAGCCCGAGACAGGGCGGCTACACCTTC. Its translation: CASSPRQGGYTF.

The chain has TRBV6-5 and TRBJ1-1; TRBD1 matches 10 bases. The germline V gene has CDR1 MNHEY and CDR2 SVGAGI. This CDR3 contains 15 residues. V lost 6 bases to trimming and J lost 5 bases; unmatched junction nucleotides: 9. The CDR3 nucleotides are TGTGCCAGCAGCAAGACAGGGGGCGGTTGGACTGAAGCTTTCTTT. Protein product: CASSKTGGGWTEAFF.

The chain recombines TRBV5-6 with TRBJ1-2; perhaps TRBD1 as D (5 bases). The V end lost 1 base, the J end lost 7 bases, and 11 bases lay between the germline ends. The CDR3 loop spans 13 amino acids. CDR1 SGHDT and CDR2 YYEEEE come from the germline V gene. CDR3 sequence reads: CASSLQGQGGYTF. The CDR3, as DNA: TGTGCCAGCAGCTTGCAGGGTCAGGGTGGCTACACCTTC.

The V call is TRBV10-3, the J call TRBJ2-5; TRBD1 matches at 7 bases. Germline V gives CDR1 ENHRY, CDR2 SYGVKD. The trim removed 6 bases at V and 1 base at J, leaving 2 bases unmatched. This CDR3 has 13 amino acids. CDR3 in DNA: TGTGCCATCAGGGGACAGCCCCAAGAGACCCAGTACTTC. Encoded protein: CAIRGQPQETQYF.

This clone was seen more than once but under ten times. V is TRBV2 and J is TRBJ2-1, with a weak D call TRBD1 (6 bases). This CDR3 has 12 amino acids. Germline lookup yields CDR1 SNHLY and CDR2 FYNNEI. The ends were cut back, 9 bases at V and 7 bases at J, with 13 bases in the middle. CDR3 bases: TGTGCCAGTAACAGGGCCATGAATGAGCAGTTCTTC. Translated: CASNRAMNEQFF.

The CDR3 coding sequence is TGTGCCAGCAGCTCCCACGACAGGGGTGGCTATGGCTACACCTTC. This gives the protein CASSSHDRGGYGYTF. V is TRBV7-2 and J is TRBJ1-2, with 8 nucleotides matching TRBD1. CDR1 is SGHTA and CDR2 is FQGNSA in the germline V gene. V lost 4 bases to trimming and J lost 4 bases; unmatched junction nucleotides: 8. The CDR3 is made up of 15 amino acids. Filled out from reference TRBV7-2 and TRBJ1-2, the complete variable domain reads GAGVSQSPSNKVTEKGKDVELRCDPISGHTALYWYRQSLGQGLEFLIYFQGNSAPDKSGLPSDRFSAERTGGSVSTLTIQRTQQEDSAVYLCASSSHDRGGYGYTFGSGTRLTVV.